This T cell receptor beta chain appears in the sequencing data of a study of blood T cell repertoires in COVID-19. Turning to the study itself: The origin of the acute and convalescent COVID-19 samples was the United States, Italy and Spain.

The assay was immunoSEQ multiplex PCR, and TCRdb's table has in-frame clones only and misses some. The data hold around 30,000 clones, with 94% observed a single time. V lost 5 bases and J 3 bases, leaving 16 bases between the germline ends. The V gene's germline CDR1 is SEHNR and CDR2 FQNEAQ (reference sequence). The CDR3 extends over 15 amino acids. Material: peripheral blood. The sequence was obtained from a human donor with active COVID-19. The donor label of this sample is uncertain. The chain uses TRBV7-9 and TRBJ2-5; TRBD2 might be the D (6 bases). As DNA, the CDR3 is TGTGCCAGCAGCAAAGGACTATGGGAGGAAGAGACCCAGTACTTC. Protein: CASSKGLWEEETQYF.